The T cell receptor beta chain described here comes from a study of cytomegalovirus exposure and HLA in healthy donors. Primers for the PCR totalled 60 Vbeta and 13 Jbeta. TCRdb's copy holds only in-frame clones and misses some; the assay was immunoSEQ multiplex PCR. Of some 120,000 clones listed, more than 8% were seen once; the top ten hold 4.5% to 7%. This clone was seen more than once but under ten times. After removal of 3 bases from V and 11 bases from J, the junction contained 7 bases not matched to a gene. Germline values: CDR1 MNHNY, CDR2 SVGAGI (reference sequence). CDR3 length: 14 amino acids.

This sequence originates from a man aged 35 to 55 in good health and CMV-seronegative. The sequenced sample consisted of PBMCs. The gene calls are TRBV6-6 and TRBJ1-6; 7 bases fit TRBD1. The CDR3 DNA sequence: TGTGCCAGCAGTTATAAGGGGGCTAGGGCACCCCTCCACTTT. Amino acids: CASSYKGARAPLHF.